Following are 12 T cell receptor beta chains from one sample sequenced in a study of blood T cell repertoires in COVID-19. TCRdb's table, derived via immunoSEQ multiplex PCR, lists solely in-frame clones and lacks some. The sample records some 130,000 clones, about 89% being singletons. Material: peripheral blood. The receptors originated from a woman in her seventies with COVID-19, enrolled during active disease.

The chain combines TRBV3-1 (or the pseudogene TRBV3-2) with TRBJ2-5; D is uncertain. V lost 3 bases to trimming and J lost 2 bases, with 7 bases between them. This CDR3 is built from 13 residues. Germline V lookup: CDR1 LGHDT, CDR2 YNNKEL (reference sequence). CDR3 in DNA: TGTGCCAGCAGCCAGAACAGACAAGAGACCCAGTACTTC. Translating gives CASSQNRQETQYF.

This clone was counted a few times. The chain is built from TRBV6-1 and TRBJ1-1; the match to TRBD1 covers 7 bases. The CDR3 spans 15 residues. Germline V lookup: CDR1 MNHNS, CDR2 SASEGT. V was clipped by 3 bases and J by 5 bases; unmatched bases: 9. Written as DNA, the CDR3 is TGTGCCAGCAGTGAGAGACAGGGCGGAGGGACTGAAGCTTTCTTT. It codes for CASSERQGGGTEAFF.

A few counts support this clone. This chain joins TRBV29-1 and TRBJ2-3; D may be TRBD2 (5 bases). The V gene lost 4 bases and the J gene lost 6 bases, with 11 bases spanning the gap. Germline assignment: CDR1 SQVTM and CDR2 ANQGSEA. This CDR3 spans 12 amino acids. The CDR3 region is CSVGTSGDTQYF. The CDR3 region has the DNA TGCAGCGTTGGGACCTCGGGGGATACGCAGTATTTT.

CDR3 region: CASSLGGGGQVFTQYF. The CDR3 nucleotides are TGTGCCAGCAGCTTAGGAGGGGGGGGACAGGTATTTACCCAGTACTTC. The chain has TRBV11-2 and TRBJ2-5; maybe TRBD1 (8 bases). The V end was cut by 1 base, the J end by 8 bases, with 20 bases between. In germline, CDR1 is SGHAT, CDR2 FQNNGV. The CDR3 has 16 amino acids.

The J gene is TRBJ2-7, the V gene TRBV7-2, with 12 bases identical to TRBD1. CDR3 length equals 15 residues. Trimming at V came to 5 bases and at J to 6 bases, leaving 8 bases not matched to a gene. CDR1 and CDR2 from the germline V gene are SGHTA and FQGNSA. DNA of the CDR3: TGTGCCAGCAGCCTCCGGGACAGGGGGCTTGTCGAGCAGTACTTC. It specifies CASSLRDRGLVEQYF.

The CDR3 nucleotides are TGTGCCAGCAGCCCCCTACGGGGTGATAATTCACCCCTCCACTTT. It specifies CASSPLRGDNSPLHF. The chain uses TRBV14 and TRBJ1-6; D uncertain. CDR3 length equals 15 residues. The V end was cut by 4 bases, the J end by 5 bases, with 12 bases between. Germline CDR1 and CDR2: SGHDN and FVKESK.

Written as DNA, the CDR3 is TGTGCCATCAGTGAGGCGAGCAGGGGGTACACTGAAGCTTTCTTT. It is translated as CAISEASRGYTEAFF. V is TRBV10-3 and J is TRBJ1-1, with 7 bases that match TRBD1. CDR3 length: 15 amino acids. Trimming cost V 2 bases and J 3 bases; bases outside gene matches: 6. Germline loops: CDR1 ENHRY, CDR2 SYGVKD.

The V and J genes are TRBV10-1 and TRBJ1-1; no reliable D call. The CDR3 is 13 residues long. V lost 3 bases and J 2 bases, leaving 7 bases between the germline ends. Germline CDR1 reads WNHNN; CDR2 reads SYGVQD (reference sequence). CDR3 coding DNA: TGCGCCAGCAGTGATAACAGAAACACTGAAGCTTTCTTT. Amino acids: CASSDNRNTEAFF.

The J gene is TRBJ1-2, the V gene TRBV6-1; no clear D gene. The CDR3 runs 14 residues. The V end lost 3 bases, the J end lost 10 bases, and 18 bases lay between the germline ends. The germline gives CDR1 MNHNS, CDR2 SASEGT. The CDR3 sequence: CASSDITQPTTYTF. DNA for the CDR3: TGTGCCAGCAGTGACATTACCCAACCAACAACCTACACCTTC.

The gene calls are TRBV6-5 and TRBJ1-1; a possible D gene is TRBD1 (5 bases). The germline V gene has CDR1 MNHEY and CDR2 SVGAGI. The CDR3 has 14 amino acids. Deletions cut 0 bases from V and 5 bases from J, with 10 bases between. The CDR3 loop is CASSYSRGGTEAFF. The CDR3, as DNA: TGTGCCAGCAGTTACTCGAGGGGAGGGACTGAAGCTTTCTTT.

The V and J genes are TRBV7-2 and TRBJ2-7; possibly TRBD1 for D (6 bases). CDR1 SGHTA and CDR2 FQGNSA come from the germline V gene. V was cut by 1 base and J by 2 bases, with 9 bases left in between. The CDR3 spans 14 residues. CDR3 DNA sequence: TGTGCCAGCAGCTTAGAACAGGGACCCTACGAGCAGTACTTC. Translation: CASSLEQGPYEQYF.

The chain carries TRBV3-1 (or the pseudogene TRBV3-2) and TRBJ1-3; 10 nucleotides agree with TRBD1. The ends lost 2 bases at V and 3 bases at J; junction bases unmatched: 10. This CDR3 region has 18 residues. Germline CDR1 is LGHDT and CDR2 is YNNKEL (reference sequence). CDR3 DNA sequence: TGTGCCAGCAGCCAACAATGGGACAGGGGCCTGGGTGGAAACACCATATATTTT. Its protein is CASSQQWDRGLGGNTIYF.